The present T cell receptor (beta chain) was sequenced within a study of shared clonotypes between healthy human individuals. The study, taken as a whole, reports: Generally, naive subsets came out with larger estimated richness than memory subsets.

Note on this clone: Its antigen is not known. The identical CDR3 is also encoded by other nucleotide sequences in the sample.

Per the germline V gene, CDR1 is SGDLS and CDR2 is YYNGEE. CDR3 length: 15 residues. Trimming shortened V by 2 bases and J by 0 bases, and 9 bases separated the two germline ends. A split of CD4+ cells into CD45RA+ naive and CD45RA-negative memory subsets was performed. TCRdb keeps only in-frame clones here, not all; method: immunoSEQ multiplex PCR. The repertoire holds 1,100,000 or so clones, approximately 80% seen once, with approximately 0.5% in the top ten. Source material: memory CD4+ T cells from PBMCs. Subset in this sample: CD45RA-negative fraction. This TCR was recovered from a man aged 18 to 29 in good health. Some clones in this sample may be carry-over from other donors' samples. The chain employs TRBV9 and TRBJ2-1; unclear D gene. This chain's CDR3 is CASSVTGSSYNEQFF. CDR3 sequence (DNA): TGTGCCAGCAGCGTTACCGGCAGCTCCTACAATGAGCAGTTCTTC.